This T cell receptor beta chain stems from a study of Ad26.COV2.S vaccination and SARS-CoV-2 variants. Across the whole study: As a participant in COV1001, the donor was in the Ad26.COV2.S trial arm. Intramuscular Ad26.COV2.S at 5x10^10 or 1x10^11 viral particles. Study results and caveats: Ad26.COV2.S recipients had broader spike-specific TCRs (P = 0.0014). The TCR-based breadth and depth measures might underestimate overall T cell responses.

CDR1 and CDR2 (germline): SNHLY, FYNNEI. The V end lost 6 bases, the J end lost 3 bases, and 5 bases lay between the germline ends. This CDR3 has 11 residues. Method: immunoSEQ multiplex PCR; TCRdb's copy keeps in-frame clones and lacks some. The sample records some 290,000 clones, about 86% being singletons. As to this clone: Its antigen is still unknown.

Treatment given: some 20 received Ad26.COV2.S at low or high dose, single or two shots; 5 received placebo; per-sample allocation not given. The samples were gathered on day 63 after the first injection of vaccine or placebo. The material sequenced was peripheral blood, taken in a trial of Ad26.COV2.S vaccine versus placebo. The chain employs TRBV2 and TRBJ2-5; D uncertain. The clonotype comes from a person between 18 and 65 years old who received the Ad26.COV2.S COVID-19 vaccine or a placebo. The CDR3 sequence is CASRVEETQYF. CDR3 nucleotides: TGTGCCAGCAGGGTTGAAGAGACCCAGTACTTC.